This TCR beta chain was profiled in a study of shared T cell receptors in the human thymus. CDR3 size: 16 residues. The trim removed 0 bases at V and 3 bases at J, leaving 7 bases unmatched. Germline CDR1 reads MGHRA; CDR2 reads YSYEKL. Some clones are missing from TCRdb's copy, which holds only in-frame ones; the method was immunoSEQ multiplex PCR. The sample holds 500,000 to 850,000 clones; over 75% are singletons and the top ten take over 0.008%. In addition, the sample was reused for a study of human thymus T cells. That paper states: Donors were healthy Finnish babies undergoing corrective operations for congenital heart defects. Corrective cardiac surgery supplied the resected thymus tissue. There appeared to be biased usage of V and J genes in thymic and blood repertoires. Highly overlapping thymic repertoires in unrelated individuals were reported by related research.

This receptor was obtained from a boy under three years old with a congenital heart defect. Sequencing input: thymocytes. The rearrangement links TRBV4-1 to TRBJ1-2, with 7 bases aligning to TRBD1. The CDR3 sequence: CASSQDQARGDYGYTF. CDR3 in DNA: TGCGCCAGCAGCCAAGATCAGGCCAGGGGGGACTATGGCTACACCTTC.